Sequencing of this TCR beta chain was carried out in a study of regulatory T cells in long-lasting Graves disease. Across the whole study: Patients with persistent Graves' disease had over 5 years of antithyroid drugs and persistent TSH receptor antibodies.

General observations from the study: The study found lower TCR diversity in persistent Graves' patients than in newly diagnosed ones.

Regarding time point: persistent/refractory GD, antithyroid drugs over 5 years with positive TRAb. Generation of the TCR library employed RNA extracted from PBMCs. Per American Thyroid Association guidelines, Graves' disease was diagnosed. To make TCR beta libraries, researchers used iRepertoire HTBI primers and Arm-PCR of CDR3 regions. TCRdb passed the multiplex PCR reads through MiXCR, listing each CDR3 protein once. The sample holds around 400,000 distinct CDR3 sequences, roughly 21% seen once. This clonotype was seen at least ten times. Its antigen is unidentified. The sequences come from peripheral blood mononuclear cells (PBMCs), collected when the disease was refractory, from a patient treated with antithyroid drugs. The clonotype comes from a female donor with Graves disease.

CDR3 protein: CASSTTGRETQYF. The CDR3 DNA reads as TGTGCCAGCAGCACTACAGGGAGGGAGACCCAGTACTTC. The V gene is TRBV7-2, the J gene TRBJ2-5, with D perhaps matching TRBD1 or TRBD2 (6 bases each). There are 13 residues in the CDR3. Trimming left V 5 bases short and J 5 bases short, with 12 bases between. The germline V gene encodes CDR1 SGHTA and CDR2 FQGNSA.